This entry lists 6 T cell receptor beta chains sequenced from one sample in a study of OX40 agonist ivuxolimab in advanced cancers. Here immunoSEQ multiplex PCR was the method, and the copy in TCRdb shows in-frame clones only, minus some. The sample has some 90,000 clones, around 86% seen once; the top ten hold more than 0.25%. Here the sequenced sample was CD4+ or CD8+ T cells sorted from blood, taken in a trial of the OX40 agonist ivuxolimab. The receptor set was obtained from an adult with an advanced solid tumor such as melanoma, head and neck, liver or kidney cancer.

The CDR3 nucleotides are TGTGCCAGCAGCCAAGGGGCAGGGGAGAGTAGTTCACCCCTCCACTTT. It specifies CASSQGAGESSSPLHF. The chain links TRBV4-2 to TRBJ1-6, with D perhaps matching TRBD1 (6 bases). This CDR3 has 16 amino acids. Germline CDR1 reads LGHNA; CDR2 reads YNFKEQ. Trimming left V 1 base short and J 9 bases short, with 16 bases between.

The V gene is TRBV11-2, the J gene TRBJ1-3; D gene ambiguous. V dropped 5 bases and J dropped 4 bases, with 6 bases sitting between them. CDR3 length: 12 amino acids. CDR1 is SGHAT and CDR2 is FQNNGV in the germline V gene. CDR3 nucleotide sequence: TGTGCCAGCAGCCCGGCCGGAAACACCATATATTTT. Its protein product is CASSPAGNTIYF.

V usage is TRBV6-5 and J usage is TRBJ2-3; D possibly corresponds to TRBD1 (5 bases). The germline CDR1 and CDR2 sequences are MNHEY and SVGAGI. This CDR3 region has 16 residues. The V and J ends lost 0 bases and 2 bases respectively, with 12 bases between them. The DNA of the CDR3 is TGTGCCAGCAGTTACTCGGTACTGGGGCTCACAGATACGCAGTATTTT. Protein sequence: CASSYSVLGLTDTQYF.

The V gene is TRBV2, the J gene TRBJ2-1, with 9 bases fitting TRBD1. The CDR3 has 15 amino acids. J lost 7 bases, V lost 4 bases, and 8 bases had no gene match. Per germline, CDR1 SNHLY and CDR2 FYNNEI. The CDR3 DNA reads as TGTGCCAGCAGTGTAGGGACAGGGAGGGTAAATGAGCAGTTCTTC. Its protein is CASSVGTGRVNEQFF.

The chain recombines TRBV19 with TRBJ1-1; 9 bases map to TRBD1. Looked up from germline, CDR1 is LNHDA and CDR2 is SQIVND (reference sequence). After removal of 11 bases from V and 3 bases from J, the junction contained 10 bases not matched to a gene. CDR3 length: 14 amino acids. The DNA for the CDR3 is TGTGCCGTTACAGGGGGCGCCAGGGACACTGAAGCTTTCTTT. Its protein is CAVTGGARDTEAFF.

The CDR3 DNA is TGTGCCAGCTCTTCTACAGGGGGCAATGAGCAGTTCTTC. It encodes CASSSTGGNEQFF. The chain combines TRBV18 with TRBJ2-1, with 8 positions matching TRBD1. V was clipped by 6 bases and J by 6 bases; unmatched bases: 4. The CDR3 loop spans 13 amino acids. Germline loops: CDR1 KGHSH, CDR2 LQKENI.